Below, 28 T cell receptor beta chains from the same sample are listed, as sequenced in a study of T cells in Graves' hyperthyroidism and ophthalmopathy. TCR beta CDR3 region amplification was performed from RNA transcripts. A first-round RT-PCR of the TCR CDR3 used the HTBI primer set. TCRdb reanalysed the multiplex PCR reads using MiXCR and keeps one entry per CDR3 protein. The sample yields about 400,000 distinct CDR3 sequences, 11% to 15% seen once. The sequencing sample was made of blood. The source is a man aged 50-59 years with Graves' ophthalmopathy.

This clonotype was detected ten times or more. The chain recombines TRBV7-9 with TRBJ2-5; D ambiguous. With 0 bases removed from V and 5 bases from J, the gap between germline ends came to 13 bases. The length of the CDR3 is 15 residues. Germline CDR1 and CDR2: SEHNR and FQNEAQ (reference sequence). CDR3 amino acids: CASSLAQSLGETQYF. The CDR3 region has the DNA TGTGCCAGCAGCTTAGCGCAGTCGTTGGGGGAGACCCAGTACTTC.

There are many counts of this clonotype. The CDR3 region has the DNA TGCAGTGCTACAGGGGGAGTGGGAATAGATACGCAGTATTTT. This translates into CSATGGVGIDTQYF. The genes are TRBV20-1 and TRBJ2-3; 7 nucleotides line up with TRBD1. The CDR3 is made up of 14 amino acids. CDR1 DFQATT and CDR2 SNEGSKA come from the germline V gene (reference sequence). V shed 4 bases and J 5 bases; nucleotides not matched to a gene: 9.

This clonotype was recorded a few times. The V and J genes are TRBV28 and TRBJ2-5, with 9 bases aligning to TRBD1. The CDR3 contains 16 residues. Per germline, CDR1 MDHEN and CDR2 SYDVKM. J was trimmed by 4 bases and V by 4 bases; bases with no gene match: 10. CDR3 protein: CASSSDRGDLGETQYF. The CDR3, as DNA: TGTGCCAGCAGTTCGGACAGGGGAGATTTGGGAGAGACCCAGTACTTC.

This clonotype was picked up one time. The chain combines TRBV12-3 or TRBV12-4 with TRBJ2-1, with 10 bases matching TRBD2. The CDR3 runs 16 residues. The J segment lost 4 bases and the V segment lost 0 bases, leaving 3 bases of the junction unmatched. This chain's CDR3 is CASSLAASGRYNEQFF. The CDR3 nucleotides are TGTGCCAGCAGTTTAGCGGCTAGCGGGAGATACAATGAGCAGTTCTTC.

This clonotype came up a few times. DNA of the CDR3: TGTGCCATACAGGATATGAACACTGAAGCTTTCTTT. This codes for CAIQDMNTEAFF. V and J are TRBV7-9 and TRBJ1-1; D is perhaps TRBD1 (5 bases). The germline V gene encodes CDR1 SEHNR and CDR2 FQNEAQ (reference sequence). The V end was cut by 10 bases, the J end by 0 bases, with 9 bases between. The CDR3 spans 12 residues.

The gene calls are TRBV2 and TRBJ1-5; D not certain. The end of the DNA aligns better with TRBJ2-3, so the J call may be wrong. Germline V gene lookup returns CDR1 SNHLY and CDR2 FYNNEI. The CDR3 is 13 residues long. This CDR3 reads CASSTTPFGPQYF. DNA of the CDR3: TGTGCCAGCAGTACGACCCCTTTTGGGCCCCAGTATTTT.

This clonotype has a count of ten or more. The chain joins TRBV20-1 to TRBJ2-3; D is possibly TRBD1 (5 bases). Germline V CDR1 and CDR2: DFQATT, SNEGSKA (reference sequence). Trimming stripped 1 base from V and 2 bases from J, with 13 bases between. This CDR3 contains 15 residues. CDR3 in DNA: TGCAGTGCTAGAGCCGGACATGGATTCACAGATACGCAGTATTTT. Its translation is CSARAGHGFTDTQYF.

This clonotype was detected only a few times. The chain employs TRBV14 and TRBJ1-1; no clear D. Germline values: CDR1 SGHDN, CDR2 FVKESK. This CDR3 has 15 residues. The ends were cut back, 0 bases at V and 9 bases at J, with 17 bases in the middle. Here the CDR3 DNA reads TGTGCCAGCAGCCAAGATCTGGGTTCTACCCCTCAAGCTTTCTTT. It translates to CASSQDLGSTPQAFF.

In this sample, this clonotype turned up many times. The chain has TRBV7-3 and TRBJ2-5; D tentatively reads TRBD1 or TRBD2 (5 bases each). This CDR3 spans 13 amino acids. Per the germline V gene, CDR1 is SGHTA and CDR2 is FQGTGA. Deletions cut 5 bases from V and 5 bases from J, with 12 bases between. The CDR3 spells CASSRTWRETQYF. CDR3 bases: TGTGCCAGCAGCCGGACATGGAGGGAGACCCAGTACTTC.

There are many counts of this clonotype. J is TRBJ2-2 and V is TRBV5-1, with 7 bases identical to TRBD2. CDR1 and CDR2 from the germline V gene are SGHRS and YFSETQ. This CDR3 region has 15 residues. J was trimmed by 7 bases and V by 3 bases; bases with no gene match: 9. CDR3 coding DNA: TGCGCCAGCAGCTCCCCTCGCGGGAGTTTCGGGGAGCTGTTTTTT. This gives the protein CASSSPRGSFGELFF.

This clonotype was picked up a small number of times. V and J are TRBV7-9 and TRBJ2-7, with 13 bases identical to TRBD2. Germline V gives CDR1 SEHNR, CDR2 FQNEAQ (reference sequence). CDR3 length equals 17 residues. V was pared by 4 bases and J by 0 bases, with 6 bases of the junction left unmatched. CDR3 region: CASSSGTSGAPSYEQYF. The CDR3 nucleotides are TGTGCCAGCAGCTCTGGGACTAGCGGGGCCCCCTCCTACGAGCAGTACTTC.

This clonotype was seen more than once but under ten times. The chain uses TRBV28 and TRBJ1-1; the match to TRBD1 covers 12 bases. The CDR3 is 15 residues long. Germline V gives CDR1 MDHEN, CDR2 SYDVKM. Trimming cost V 6 bases and J 2 bases; bases outside gene matches: 4. The chain's CDR3 is CASRSGTGGNTEAFF. The CDR3 nucleotides are TGTGCCAGCAGGTCCGGGACAGGGGGCAACACTGAAGCTTTCTTT.

The table lists this clonotype with many counts. This chain links TRBV29-1 with TRBJ2-5; 9 bases fit TRBD2. Unmatched junction bases numbered 13, after V lost 6 bases and J lost 2 bases. The CDR3 is 16 amino acids. Per germline, CDR1 SQVTM and CDR2 ANQGSEA. CDR3 bases: TGCAGCGTACTCCCCGTAGCGGGAGCGGGTCAAGAGACCCAGTACTTC. Protein: CSVLPVAGAGQETQYF.

A single count supports this clonotype. V is TRBV4-1 and J is TRBJ2-5; 7 bases align to TRBD2. Losses at the gene ends were 0 bases for V and 5 bases for J; bases not matched to a gene: 6. Germline V CDR1 and CDR2: MGHRA, YSYEKL. The CDR3 consists of 15 residues. As DNA, the CDR3 is TGCGCCAGCAGCCAAGAATCTTACGGGAGGGAGACCCAGTACTTC. It is translated as CASSQESYGRETQYF.

This clonotype showed up many times. The genes are TRBV18 and TRBJ2-7; D might be TRBD1 (6 bases). CDR3 size: 14 residues. The germline V and J ends were trimmed by 4 bases and 4 bases, with 14 bases remaining between them. Germline CDR1 reads KGHSH; CDR2 reads LQKENI. CDR3 in amino acids: CASSLQGAGYEQYF. In nucleotides, the CDR3 is TGTGCCAGCTCACTACAGGGTGCTGGTTACGAGCAGTACTTC.

This clonotype turned up a few times. The rearrangement uses TRBV7-9 and TRBJ2-7; TRBD2 matches at 11 bases. This CDR3 has 15 amino acids. Losses at the gene ends were 2 bases for V and 5 bases for J; bases not matched to a gene: 5. The V gene's germline CDR1 is SEHNR and CDR2 FQNEAQ (reference sequence). The CDR3 loop reads CASSLITSGRDEQYF. The CDR3 DNA is TGTGCCAGCAGCTTAATTACTAGCGGGAGAGACGAGCAGTACTTC.

This chain joins TRBV10-2 and TRBJ1-4, with 7 bases aligning to TRBD1. The CDR3 spans 15 residues. The V gene's germline CDR1 is WSHSY and CDR2 SAAADI. J was trimmed by 0 bases and V by 6 bases; bases with no gene match: 4. CDR3 bases: TGCGCCAGCAGCGGACAGGTCACAACTAATGAAAAACTGTTTTTT. It specifies CASSGQVTTNEKLFF.

Many counts were recorded for this clonotype. The CDR3 nucleotides read TGTGCCTGGAGTCCAGGACAGAGCAATGAGCAGTTCTTC. Residues: CAWSPGQSNEQFF. This chain links TRBV30 with TRBJ2-1; weak D call: TRBD1 (6 bases). This CDR3 contains 13 residues. Germline-derived CDR1 and CDR2 are GTSNPN and SVGIG (reference sequence). Trimming pared 2 bases from V and 6 bases from J, leaving 11 bases between.

This clonotype has at least ten counts. CDR3 nucleotide sequence: TGTGCCACAAAGACTAGCGGGAGGGATGAGCAGTTCTTC. It encodes CATKTSGRDEQFF. V gene TRBV10-3 combines with J gene TRBJ2-1, with TRBD2 matching over 14 bases. Germline-derived CDR1 and CDR2 are ENHRY and SYGVKD. The CDR3 is 13 residues long. J gave up 8 bases and V 10 bases, and 4 bases lay outside the gene matches.

The chain recombines TRBV6-5 with TRBJ2-4; a possible D gene is TRBD1 (5 bases). Germline-derived CDR1 and CDR2 are MNHEY and SVGAGI. Trimming left V 4 bases short and J 3 bases short, with 13 bases between. There are 15 residues in the CDR3. CDR3 region: CASSLPGRDKNIQYF. The CDR3 DNA reads as TGTGCCAGCAGTTTACCAGGCAGGGACAAAAACATTCAGTACTTC.

This clonotype was recorded many times. The rearrangement joins TRBV5-1 to TRBJ2-7; D is unclear. V was cut by 0 bases and J by 3 bases, with 19 bases left in between. The CDR3 covers 17 residues. Germline-derived CDR1 and CDR2 are SGHRS and YFSETQ. CDR3 sequence reads: CASSLGAGTSENYEQYF. The CDR3, as DNA: TGCGCCAGCAGCTTGGGGGCAGGAACCTCAGAAAACTACGAGCAGTACTTC.

This clonotype turned up a few times. The CDR3 region is CASSETGTSSYNSPLHF. The CDR3 DNA sequence: TGTGCCAGCAGTGAAACTGGGACGAGCTCCTATAATTCACCCCTCCACTTT. The rearrangement uses TRBV2 and TRBJ1-6; maybe TRBD1 (5 bases). This CDR3 region has 17 residues. Per the germline V gene, CDR1 is SNHLY and CDR2 is FYNNEI. The V end lost 2 bases, the J end lost 0 bases, and 11 bases lay between the germline ends.

This clonotype appeared many times. The J gene is TRBJ1-1, the V gene TRBV20-1; 10 bases are shared with TRBD1. This CDR3 spans 15 amino acids. Trimming cost V 5 bases and J 5 bases; bases outside gene matches: 11. Germline V gene lookup returns CDR1 DFQATT and CDR2 SNEGSKA (reference sequence). DNA for the CDR3: TGCAGTGCTCCTACCAAGGACAGGGGGAAGACTGAAGCTTTCTTT. This translates into CSAPTKDRGKTEAFF.

This clonotype was observed many times. The chain joins TRBV7-3 to TRBJ2-7, with TRBD2 as a possible D gene (6 bases). Trimming pared 5 bases from V and 2 bases from J, leaving 16 bases between. This CDR3 contains 15 residues. The germline V gene encodes CDR1 SGHTA and CDR2 FQGTGA. The CDR3 DNA is TGTGCCAGCAGCCACCGGAGGGAGCATACCTACGAGCAGTACTTC. This translates into CASSHRREHTYEQYF.

This clonotype was counted a few times. The CDR3 nucleotides read TGTGCCAGCAGCGTAGCCGGACTAGCGGAGTCGAATGAGCAGTTCTTC. Its translation is CASSVAGLAESNEQFF. The genes are TRBV11-2 and TRBJ2-1; TRBD2 aligns across 10 bases. Losses at the gene ends were 5 bases for V and 7 bases for J; bases not matched to a gene: 11. The CDR3 extends over 16 amino acids. Germline V lookup: CDR1 SGHAT, CDR2 FQNNGV.

This clonotype was found many times. This rearrangement joins TRBV20-1 to TRBJ2-7, with D perhaps TRBD2 (5 bases). The V gene's germline CDR1 is DFQATT and CDR2 SNEGSKA (reference sequence). V gave up 6 bases and J gave up 3 bases, with 18 bases separating them. CDR3 length: 14 amino acids. The CDR3 nucleotides are TGCAGTGCCGCACTAGGGCGATCTCACTACGAGCAGTACTTC. The encoded protein is CSAALGRSHYEQYF.

This clonotype came up many times. The J gene is TRBJ2-1, the V gene TRBV5-1, with 7 bases lining up with TRBD2. The germline V gene encodes CDR1 SGHRS and CDR2 YFSETQ. The CDR3 spans 17 residues. The V and J ends lost 0 bases and 0 bases, in that order; junction bases with no gene match: 6. The CDR3 sequence: CASSLGSGAGSYNEQFF. The CDR3 DNA is TGCGCCAGCAGCTTGGGGAGCGGGGCAGGCTCCTACAATGAGCAGTTCTTC.

This clonotype has a count of ten or more. The chain carries TRBV30 and TRBJ1-5, with D tentatively TRBD1 (6 bases). The germline V gene has CDR1 GTSNPN and CDR2 SVGIG (reference sequence). This CDR3 region has 14 residues. Trimming cost V 0 bases and J 4 bases, with 10 bases left between them. The CDR3 coding sequence is TGTGCCTGGAGTGTGGGGGACAAAAATCAGCCCCAGCATTTT. This translates into CAWSVGDKNQPQHF.